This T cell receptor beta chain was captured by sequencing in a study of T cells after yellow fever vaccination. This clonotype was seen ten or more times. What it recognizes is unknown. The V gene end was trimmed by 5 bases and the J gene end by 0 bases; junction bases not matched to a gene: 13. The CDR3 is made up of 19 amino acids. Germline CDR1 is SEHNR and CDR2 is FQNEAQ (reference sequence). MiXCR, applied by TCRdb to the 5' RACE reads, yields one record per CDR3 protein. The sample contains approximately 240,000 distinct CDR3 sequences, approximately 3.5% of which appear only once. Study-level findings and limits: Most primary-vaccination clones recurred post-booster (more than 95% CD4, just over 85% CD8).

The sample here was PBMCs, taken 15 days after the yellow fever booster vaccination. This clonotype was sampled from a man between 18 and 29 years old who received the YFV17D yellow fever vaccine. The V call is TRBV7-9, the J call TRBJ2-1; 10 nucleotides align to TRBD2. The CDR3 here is CASSPRWLAGVSSYNEQFF. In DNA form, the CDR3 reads TGTGCCAGCAGCCCAAGGTGGCTAGCGGGGGTAAGCTCCTACAATGAGCAGTTCTTC. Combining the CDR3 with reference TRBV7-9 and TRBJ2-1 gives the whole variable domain DTGVSQNPRHKITKRGQNVTFRCDPISEHNRLYWYRQTLGQGPEFLTYFQNEAQLEKSRLLSDRFSAERPKGSFSTLEIQRTEQGDSAMYLCASSPRWLAGVSSYNEQFFGPGTRLTVL.